The clone carrying this TCR beta chain was seen a handful of times. Its antigen is unknown. An end of the junction does not agree with germline; a read error may underlie this. The CDR3 has 15 amino acids. The germline gives CDR1 LNHNV, CDR2 YYDKDF (reference sequence). Constant-segment primers served in 5'RACE that generated TCR alpha and TCR beta cDNA libraries bearing sample barcodes and UMIs. Via MiXCR, TCRdb re-called the 5' RACE reads, giving one row per CDR3 protein. Of 150,000 to 200,000 distinct CDR3 sequences in the sample, about 14% were seen once. The data originate from a study of T-cell memory formation after mild COVID-19. Study-wide context: TCR clusters showed largely donor specificity.

Study findings and constraints: Pre-infection memory held some responding clones, suggesting pre-existing cross-reactive T cells responded. Mainly CM and EM harbored the contracting CD4+ clones; mainly EMRA harbored the CD8+ ones.

The sequence was obtained from an adult woman who had mild COVID-19 (a few samples of this study predate the infection). Cell type and time point are not known. This chain uses TRBV15 with TRBJ2-3; D ambiguous. Material for sequencing was PBMCs or a T cell subset sorted from them (not recorded which). CDR3 loop: CATSRDSPGTDTQDF. CDR3 nucleotides: TGTGCCACCAGCAGAGATTCGCCGGGCACAGATACGCAGGATTTT. The whole variable domain, filled in from reference TRBV15 and TRBJ2-3, reads DAMVIQNPRYQVTQFGKPVTLSCSQTLNHNVMYWYQQKSSQAPKLLFHYYDKDFNNEADTPDNFQSRRPNTSFCFLDIRSPGLGDTAMYLCATSRDSPGTDTQDFGPGTRLTVL.